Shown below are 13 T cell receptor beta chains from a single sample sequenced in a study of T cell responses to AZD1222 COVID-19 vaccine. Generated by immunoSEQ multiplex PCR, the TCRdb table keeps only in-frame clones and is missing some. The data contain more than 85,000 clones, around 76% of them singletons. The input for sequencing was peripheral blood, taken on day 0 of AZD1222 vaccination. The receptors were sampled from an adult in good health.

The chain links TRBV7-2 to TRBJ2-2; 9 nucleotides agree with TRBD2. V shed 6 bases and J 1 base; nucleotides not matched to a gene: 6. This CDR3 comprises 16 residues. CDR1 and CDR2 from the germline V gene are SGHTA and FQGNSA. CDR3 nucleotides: TGTGCCAGCAGATCGAGCGGGGGGCGGAACACCGGGGAGCTGTTTTTT. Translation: CASRSSGGRNTGELFF. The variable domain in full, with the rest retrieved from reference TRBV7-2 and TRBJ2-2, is GAGVSQSPSNKVTEKGKDVELRCDPISGHTALYWYRQSLGQGLEFLIYFQGNSAPDKSGLPSDRFSAERTGGSVSTLTIQRTQQEDSAVYLCASRSSGGRNTGELFFGEGSRLTVL.

The CDR3 loop reads CASNVPGYTF. The CDR3 bases are TGTGCCAGCAACGTTCCTGGCTACACCTTC. V and J are TRBV21-1 and TRBJ1-2. TRBV21-1 is reported as a pseudogene. The CDR3 is 10 amino acids.

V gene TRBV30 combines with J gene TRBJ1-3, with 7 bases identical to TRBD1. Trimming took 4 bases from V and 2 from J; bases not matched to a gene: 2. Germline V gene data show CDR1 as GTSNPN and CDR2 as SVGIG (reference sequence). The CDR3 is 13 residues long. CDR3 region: CAWNTGAGNTIYF. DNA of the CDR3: TGTGCCTGGAACACAGGGGCTGGAAACACCATATATTTT.

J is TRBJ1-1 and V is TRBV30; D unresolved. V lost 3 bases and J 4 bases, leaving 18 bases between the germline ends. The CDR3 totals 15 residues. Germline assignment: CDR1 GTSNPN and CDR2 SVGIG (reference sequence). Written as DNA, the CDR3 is TGTGCCTGGAGGGCAGCTGGACTGGAGAGCACTGAAGCTTTCTTT. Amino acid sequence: CAWRAAGLESTEAFF.

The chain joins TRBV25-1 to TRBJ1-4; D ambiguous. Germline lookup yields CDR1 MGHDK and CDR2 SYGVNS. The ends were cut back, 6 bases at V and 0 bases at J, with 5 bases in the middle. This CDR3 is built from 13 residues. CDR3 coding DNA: TGTGCCAGCAGCGGAGCAACTAATGAAAAACTGTTTTTT. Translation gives CASSGATNEKLFF.

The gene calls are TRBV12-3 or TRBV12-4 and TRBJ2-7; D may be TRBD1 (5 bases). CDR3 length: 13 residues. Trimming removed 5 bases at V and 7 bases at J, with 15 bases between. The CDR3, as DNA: TGTGCCAGCAGTGTACAGGTCTTGGGGGAGCAGTACTTC. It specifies CASSVQVLGEQYF.

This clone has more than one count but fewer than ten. The CDR3 reads CASSDSAGASPLHF. Here the CDR3 DNA reads TGTGCCAGCAGTGACTCGGCGGGGGCTTCACCCCTCCACTTT. The chain joins TRBV6-4 to TRBJ1-6, with D possibly TRBD1 on 6 matching bases. CDR1 MRHNA and CDR2 SNTAGT come from the germline V gene. The CDR3 totals 14 residues. The ends were cut back, 0 bases at V and 9 bases at J, with 9 bases in the middle.

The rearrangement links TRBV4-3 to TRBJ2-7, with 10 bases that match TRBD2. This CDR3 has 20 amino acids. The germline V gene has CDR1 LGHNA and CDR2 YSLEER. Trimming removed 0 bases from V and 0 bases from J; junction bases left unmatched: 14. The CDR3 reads CASSQETVLGGLAYSYEQYF. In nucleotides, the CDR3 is TGCGCCAGCAGCCAAGAGACCGTTTTAGGGGGACTAGCGTACTCCTACGAGCAGTACTTC.

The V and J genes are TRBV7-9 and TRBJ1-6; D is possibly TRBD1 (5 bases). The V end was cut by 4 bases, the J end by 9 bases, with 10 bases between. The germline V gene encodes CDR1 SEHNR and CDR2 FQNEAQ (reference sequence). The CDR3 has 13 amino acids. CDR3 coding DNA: TGTGCCAGCAGCTCCACGGGGGTTTCACCCCTCCACTTT. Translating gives CASSSTGVSPLHF.

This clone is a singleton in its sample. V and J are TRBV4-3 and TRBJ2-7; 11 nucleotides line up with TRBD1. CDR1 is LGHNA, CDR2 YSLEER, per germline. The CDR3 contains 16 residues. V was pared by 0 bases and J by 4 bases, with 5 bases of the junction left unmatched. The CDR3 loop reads CASSQDRGQGVYEQYF. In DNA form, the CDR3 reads TGCGCCAGCAGCCAAGATAGGGGACAGGGGGTTTACGAGCAGTACTTC.

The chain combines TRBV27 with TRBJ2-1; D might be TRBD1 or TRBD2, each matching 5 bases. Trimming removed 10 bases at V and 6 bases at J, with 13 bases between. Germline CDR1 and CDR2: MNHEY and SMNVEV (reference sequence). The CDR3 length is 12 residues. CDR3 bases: TGTGCCACCGGGACGTGGGGCAATGAGCAGTTCTTC. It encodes CATGTWGNEQFF.

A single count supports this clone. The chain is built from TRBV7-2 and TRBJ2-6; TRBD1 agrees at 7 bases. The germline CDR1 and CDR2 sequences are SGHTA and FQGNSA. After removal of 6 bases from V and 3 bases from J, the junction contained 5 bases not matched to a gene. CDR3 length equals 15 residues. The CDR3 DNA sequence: TGTGCCAGCAGATGGACAGGCAGTGGGGCCAACGTCCTGACTTTC. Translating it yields CASRWTGSGANVLTF. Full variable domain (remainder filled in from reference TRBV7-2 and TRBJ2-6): GAGVSQSPSNKVTEKGKDVELRCDPISGHTALYWYRQSLGQGLEFLIYFQGNSAPDKSGLPSDRFSAERTGGSVSTLTIQRTQQEDSAVYLCASRWTGSGANVLTFGAGSRLTVL.

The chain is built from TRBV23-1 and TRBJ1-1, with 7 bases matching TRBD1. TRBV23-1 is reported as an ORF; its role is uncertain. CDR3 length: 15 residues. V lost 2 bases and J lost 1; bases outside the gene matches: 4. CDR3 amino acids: CASSQEGAPNTEAFF. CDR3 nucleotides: TGCGCCAGCAGTCAAGAGGGGGCCCCGAACACTGAAGCTTTCTTT.